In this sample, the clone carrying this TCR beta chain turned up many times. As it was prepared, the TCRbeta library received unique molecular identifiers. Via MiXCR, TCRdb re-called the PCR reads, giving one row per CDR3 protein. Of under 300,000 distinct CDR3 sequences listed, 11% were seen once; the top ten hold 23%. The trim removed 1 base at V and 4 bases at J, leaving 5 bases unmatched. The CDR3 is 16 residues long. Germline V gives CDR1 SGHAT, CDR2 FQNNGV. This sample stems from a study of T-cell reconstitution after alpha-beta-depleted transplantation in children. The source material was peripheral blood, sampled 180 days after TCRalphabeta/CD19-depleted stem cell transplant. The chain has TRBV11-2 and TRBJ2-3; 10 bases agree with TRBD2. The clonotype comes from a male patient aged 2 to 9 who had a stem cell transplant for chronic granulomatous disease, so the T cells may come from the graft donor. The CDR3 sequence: CASSLGLAGGADTQYF. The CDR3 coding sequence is TGTGCCAGCAGCTTAGGACTAGCGGGTGGGGCAGATACGCAGTATTTT.